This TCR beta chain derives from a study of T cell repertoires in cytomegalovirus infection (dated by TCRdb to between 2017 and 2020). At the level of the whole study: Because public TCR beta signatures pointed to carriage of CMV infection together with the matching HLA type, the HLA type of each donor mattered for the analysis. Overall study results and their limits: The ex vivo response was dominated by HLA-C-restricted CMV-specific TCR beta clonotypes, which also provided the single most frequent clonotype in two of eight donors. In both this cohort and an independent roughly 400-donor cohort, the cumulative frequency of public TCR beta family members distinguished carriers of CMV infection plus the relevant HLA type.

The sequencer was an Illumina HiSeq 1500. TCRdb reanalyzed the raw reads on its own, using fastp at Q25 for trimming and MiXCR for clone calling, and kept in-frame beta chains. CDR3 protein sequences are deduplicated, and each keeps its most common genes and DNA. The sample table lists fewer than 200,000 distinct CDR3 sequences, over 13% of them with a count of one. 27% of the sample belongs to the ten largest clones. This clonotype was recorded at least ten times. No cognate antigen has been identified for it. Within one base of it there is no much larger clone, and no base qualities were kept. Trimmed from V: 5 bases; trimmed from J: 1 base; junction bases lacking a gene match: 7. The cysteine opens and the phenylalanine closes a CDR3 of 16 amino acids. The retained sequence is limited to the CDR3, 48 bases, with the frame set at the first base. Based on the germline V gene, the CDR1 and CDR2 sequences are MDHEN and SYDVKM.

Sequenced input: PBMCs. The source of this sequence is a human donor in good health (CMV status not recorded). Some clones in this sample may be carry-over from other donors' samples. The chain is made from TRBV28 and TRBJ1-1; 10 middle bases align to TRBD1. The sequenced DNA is TGTGCCAGCAGTGCTAGGACAGGGGGAAGGAACACTGAAGCTTTCTTT. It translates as CASSARTGGRNTEAFF. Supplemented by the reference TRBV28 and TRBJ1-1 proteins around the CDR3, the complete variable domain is DVKVTQSSRYLVKRTGEKVFLECVQDMDHENMFWYRQDPGLGLRLIYFSYDVKMKEKGDIPEGYSVSREKKERFSLILESASTNQTSMYLCASSARTGGRNTEAFFGQGTRLTVV.